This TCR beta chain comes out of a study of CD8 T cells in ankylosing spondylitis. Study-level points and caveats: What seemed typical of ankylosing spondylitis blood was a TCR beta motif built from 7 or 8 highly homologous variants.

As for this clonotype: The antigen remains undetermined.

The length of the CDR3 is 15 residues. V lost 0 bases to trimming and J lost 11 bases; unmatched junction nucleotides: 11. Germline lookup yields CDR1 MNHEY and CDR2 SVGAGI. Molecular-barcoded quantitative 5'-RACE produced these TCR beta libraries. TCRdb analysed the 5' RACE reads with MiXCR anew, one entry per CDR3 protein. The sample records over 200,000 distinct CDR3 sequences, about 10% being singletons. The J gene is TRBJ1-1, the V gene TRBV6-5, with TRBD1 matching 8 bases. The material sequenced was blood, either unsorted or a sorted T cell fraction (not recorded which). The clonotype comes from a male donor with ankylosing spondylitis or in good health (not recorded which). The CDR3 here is CASSYSPGQGSKAFF. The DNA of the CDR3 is TGTGCCAGCAGTTACTCGCCAGGACAGGGCTCCAAGGCTTTCTTT.